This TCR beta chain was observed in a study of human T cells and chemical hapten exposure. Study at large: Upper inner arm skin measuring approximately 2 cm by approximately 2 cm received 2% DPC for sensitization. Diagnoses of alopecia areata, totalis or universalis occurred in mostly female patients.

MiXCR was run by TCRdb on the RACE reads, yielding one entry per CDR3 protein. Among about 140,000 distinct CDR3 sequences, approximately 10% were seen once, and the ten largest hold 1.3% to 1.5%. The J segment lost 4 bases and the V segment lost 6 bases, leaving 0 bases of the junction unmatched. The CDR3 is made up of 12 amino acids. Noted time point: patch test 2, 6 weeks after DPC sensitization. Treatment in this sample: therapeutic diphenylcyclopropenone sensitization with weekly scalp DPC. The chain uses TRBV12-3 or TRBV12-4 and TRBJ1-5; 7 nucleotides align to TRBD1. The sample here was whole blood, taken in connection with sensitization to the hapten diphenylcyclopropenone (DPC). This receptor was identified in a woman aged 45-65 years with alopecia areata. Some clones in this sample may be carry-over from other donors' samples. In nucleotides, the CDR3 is TGTGCCAGCAGGACAGGGAATCAGCCCCAGCATTTT. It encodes CASRTGNQPQHF.